Described below is a single TCR beta chain sequence and its context. Its antigen is not known. This sample was taken from a study of a mutant IDH1 vaccine in newly diagnosed glioma. About the study: Across weeks 1, 3, 5, 7, 11, 15, 19 and 23, patients received a vaccination each time, eight in all. Patients began vaccination 4-6 weeks after radiotherapy alone, or with temozolomide cycles. Those enrolled had earlier been treated with radiotherapy, temozolomide, or both, mostly both.

Indicated time point: week 23, last vaccination. Alongside topical imiquimod, each dose of vaccine comprised 300 ug of mutant IDH1 20-mer peptide. Profiled with immunoSEQ multiplex PCR; TCRdb holds only in-frame clones, not every one. Among tens of thousands of clones listed, more than 80% were seen once. Study outcomes and limitations: Immune responses arising from the vaccine appeared in roughly 95% of patients.

In germline, CDR1 is SGHNT, CDR2 YYREEE (reference sequence). The CDR3 extends over 13 amino acids. The V end was cut by 4 bases, the J end by 8 bases, with 15 bases between. The clonotype originates from a woman between 50 and 59 years old with glioma. The chain is built from TRBV5-4 and TRBJ1-2, with D hard to call. The source material was PBMCs, sampled from a glioma patient whose treatment included an IDH1 peptide vaccine. For the CDR3, the DNA is TGTGCCAGCAGCCCTTACTCGGGGAGAGGCTACACCTTC. Its protein is CASSPYSGRGYTF.